The 2 T cell receptor beta chains presented below share a single source sample, sequenced in a study of blood T cell repertoires in COVID-19. Libraries were prepared by immunoSEQ multiplex PCR; TCRdb keeps only in-frame clonotypes and omits some of them. The data contain 350,000 to 500,000 clones, around 90% of them seen just once; the ten biggest clones take up 0.7% to 0.85%. Material for sequencing was peripheral blood. The receptors here all came from a man aged 18 to 30 with COVID-19, enrolled during active disease.

The chain's CDR3 is CASSEEAGDTGELFF. In DNA form, the CDR3 reads TGTGCCAGCAGTGAAGAAGCGGGAGACACCGGGGAGCTGTTTTTT. The V and J genes are TRBV6-1 and TRBJ2-2, with TRBD2 matching 8 bases. This CDR3 contains 15 residues. Germline-derived CDR1 and CDR2 are MNHNS and SASEGT. J gave up 3 bases and V 1 base, and 1 base lay outside the gene matches.

The chain joins TRBV9 to TRBJ2-3, with 8 bases fitting TRBD2. The CDR3 consists of 16 residues. V gave up 0 bases and J gave up 4 bases; unmatched junction bases: 7. Germline-derived CDR1 and CDR2 are SGDLS and YYNGEE. In DNA, the CDR3 is TGTGCCAGCAGCGTAGCTAGTACGGGGGGGCCAGATACGCAGTATTTT. Translated: CASSVASTGGPDTQYF.